This TCR beta chain was captured by sequencing in a study of T cells after posttransplantation cyclophosphamide. Points from the study as a whole: Later post-transplant blood repertoires were often dominated by donor CD8+ memory clones. TRB overlap between skin or GI tissue T cells and blood was limited.

Germline V gene lookup returns CDR1 GTSNPN and CDR2 SVGIG (reference sequence). The CDR3 sequence is 12 residues long. V gave up 4 bases and J gave up 7 bases, with 10 bases separating them. A marrow graft followed busulfan-fludarabine conditioning, with cyclophosphamide on days +3 and +4. To note about this clone: No antigen is known for it.

Generated by immunoSEQ multiplex PCR, the TCRdb table keeps only in-frame clones and is missing some. The sample gives around 10,000 clones, 70% to 90% of which show up once; approximately 5.6% is in the top ten. This chain connects TRBV30 to TRBJ1-4; D perhaps matches TRBD1 (6 bases). The clonotype comes from a female patient aged 50-60 years who received an allogeneic stem cell transplant from a related donor, was CMV-positive, and had no GVHD. Some T cells may arise from the graft donor. The sample consisted of PBMCs, taken after allogeneic stem cell transplant with posttransplant cyclophosphamide. In DNA, the CDR3 is TGTGCCTGGAACAGGGATGGTGAAAAACTGTTTTTT. It codes for CAWNRDGEKLFF.